A selection of T cell receptor beta chains follows, all from one sample in a study of blood T cells in healthy people across ages. TCRdb itself ran the 5' RACE reads through MiXCR, one entry per CDR3 protein. The table shows 890,000 or so distinct CDR3 sequences, with less than 80% occurring only once. Sequenced material: blood. These TCRs come from a man aged 25 to 40 in good health. Both conserved end residues are part of each CDR3. The D gene is left open where the match is weak. Clone size is given for some rows only: seen once, a few or many times, or a class if the clone is expanded.

CDR3aa,CDR3nt,v_gene,d_gene,j_gene,abundance
CASSSSGVAKNIQYF,TGTGCCAGCAGCTCCTCGGGGGTGGCCAAAAACATTCAGTACTTC,TRBV7-2,.,TRBJ2-4,.
CTSSSGPYYEQYF,TGTACCAGCAGTTCGGGACCCTACTACGAGCAGTACTTC,TRBV6-5,.,TRBJ2-7,.
CASSSSGGERGNEQFF,TGTGCCAGCAGTTCCAGCGGGGGCGAGAGGGGGAATGAGCAGTTCTTC,TRBV27,TRBD2,TRBJ2-1,.
CASSLLDYQETQYF,TGTGCCAGCAGCTTGCTGGACTACCAAGAGACCCAGTACTTC,TRBV5-6,.,TRBJ2-5,.
CSAIGQSSYEQYF,TGCAGTGCTATCGGACAGTCCTCCTACGAGCAGTACTTC,TRBV20-1,.,TRBJ2-7,.
CSAGGQGVYNEQFF,TGCAGTGCTGGGGGACAGGGGGTGTACAATGAGCAGTTCTTC,TRBV20-1,TRBD1,TRBJ2-1,.
CASSLDPGVASDTQYF,TGTGCCAGCAGCTTAGACCCGGGGGTGGCATCAGATACGCAGTATTTT,TRBV7-2,.,TRBJ2-3,.
CASSHRVPRQFF,TGTGCCAGCAGCCATCGAGTTCCCAGACAGTTCTTC,TRBV3-1,.,TRBJ2-1,few
CASSPSDRDYEQYF,TGCGCCAGCAGCCCATCCGACAGGGACTACGAGCAGTACTTC,TRBV4-3,TRBD1,TRBJ2-7,once
CASSVGTPEQFF,TGCGCCAGCAGCGTAGGGACTCCGGAGCAGTTCTTC,TRBV5-1,.,TRBJ2-1,few
CASSLAQLYEQYF,TGTGCCAGCAGCTTAGCCCAGTTGTACGAGCAGTACTTC,TRBV7-2,.,TRBJ2-7,many
CASSFGRVHNEQFF,TGTGCCAGCAGTTTCGGCAGGGTCCACAATGAGCAGTTCTTC,TRBV12-3/TRBV12-4,.,TRBJ2-1,.
CASSQEGGQFYNEQFF,TGTGCCAGCAGCCAAGAGGGCGGCCAGTTCTACAATGAGCAGTTCTTC,TRBV14,.,TRBJ2-1,.
CASSTDPIGETQYF,TGTGCCAGCAGCACAGATCCTATAGGAGAGACCCAGTACTTC,TRBV12-3/TRBV12-4,.,TRBJ2-5,.
CASSLPMSGYEQYF,TGTGCCAGCAGCCTCCCTATGAGCGGTTACGAGCAGTACTTC,TRBV7-9,.,TRBJ2-7,few
CASSLDGDRSGNEQFF,TGTGCCAGCAGCTTAGATGGGGACAGGTCTGGTAATGAGCAGTTCTTC,TRBV7-2,TRBD1,TRBJ2-1,.
CASSVGTEGSPLHF,TGTGCCAGCAGCGTCGGAACAGAAGGATCACCCCTCCACTTT,TRBV9,.,TRBJ1-6,.
CASSPRNQGTEAFF,TGTGCCAGCAGTCCCCGAAACCAAGGCACTGAAGCTTTCTTT,TRBV6-4,.,TRBJ1-1,.